The subject of this entry is one TCR beta chain. These data belong to a study of T cells after somatic rescue of genetic block. The CDR3 runs 16 residues. Germline CDR1 and CDR2: SGHAT and FQNNGV. V trimming: 1 base; J trimming: 6 bases; junction bases outside the gene matches: 7. TCRdb's table, derived via immunoSEQ multiplex PCR, lists solely in-frame clones and lacks some. The sample holds about 67,000 clones, approximately 90% seen once. The rearrangement joins TRBV11-2 to TRBJ2-1, with 9 bases aligning to TRBD2. Specimen: peripheral blood mononuclear cells (PBMCs). The TCR sequence derives from a middle-aged man. CDR3 amino acids: CASSLVASGIVNEQFF. The CDR3, as DNA: TGTGCCAGCAGCTTAGTGGCTAGCGGGATTGTCAATGAGCAGTTCTTC.